This TCR beta chain originates from a study of blood T cell repertoires in COVID-19. Across the study: Samples taken during acute and convalescent COVID-19 were collected in the United States, Italy and Spain. From T cells, B-cell-depleted T cells, or PBMCs came the material, which was cDNA or gDNA.

This clone has just a few counts. Germline V gives CDR1 SGDLS, CDR2 YYNGEE. V lost 4 bases to trimming and J lost 4 bases; unmatched junction nucleotides: 4. CDR3 size: 14 residues. In the study's own analysis: Amplification from reference gene primers served as the basis for estimated nucleated cell counts. Clones were sequenced by immunoSEQ multiplex PCR, and TCRdb holds only the in-frame ones, with some missing. V, J and clone size reflect that table, while D and trimming were determined from the DNA. The data hold about 59,000 clones, with about 70% observed a single time. V gene TRBV9 combines with J gene TRBJ1-5, with 8 bases matching TRBD1. The sequenced sample was peripheral blood. The source of this sequence is a woman in her 70s with acute or convalescent COVID-19. CDR3 loop: CASSRTGRNQPQHF. The CDR3 coding sequence is TGTGCCAGCAGCCGGACAGGGCGGAATCAGCCCCAGCATTTT. The variable domain in full, completed from reference TRBV9 and TRBJ1-5, reads DSGVTQTPKHLITATGQRVTLRCSPRSGDLSVYWYQQSLDQGLQFLIQYYNGEERAKGNILERFSAQQFPDLHSELNLSSLELGDSALYFCASSRTGRNQPQHFGDGTRLSIL.